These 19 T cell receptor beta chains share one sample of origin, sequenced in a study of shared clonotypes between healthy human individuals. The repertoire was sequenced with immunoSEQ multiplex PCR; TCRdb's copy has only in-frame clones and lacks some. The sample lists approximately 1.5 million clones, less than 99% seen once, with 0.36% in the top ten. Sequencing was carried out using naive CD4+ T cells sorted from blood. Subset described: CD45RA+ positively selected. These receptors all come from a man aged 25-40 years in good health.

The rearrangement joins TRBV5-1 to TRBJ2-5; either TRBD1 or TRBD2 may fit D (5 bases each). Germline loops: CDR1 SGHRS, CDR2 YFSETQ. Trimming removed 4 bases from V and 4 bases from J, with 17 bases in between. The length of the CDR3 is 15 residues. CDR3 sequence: CASSLSEPGRETQYF. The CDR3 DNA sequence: TGCGCCAGCAGCCTTAGCGAACCAGGGCGAGAGACCCAGTACTTC.

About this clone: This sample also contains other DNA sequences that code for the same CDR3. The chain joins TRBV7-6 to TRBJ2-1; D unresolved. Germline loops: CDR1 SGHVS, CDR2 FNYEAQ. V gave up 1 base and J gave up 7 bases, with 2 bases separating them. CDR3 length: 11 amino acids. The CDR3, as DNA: TGTGCCAGCAGCTTAGGGAATGAGCAGTTCTTC. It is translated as CASSLGNEQFF.

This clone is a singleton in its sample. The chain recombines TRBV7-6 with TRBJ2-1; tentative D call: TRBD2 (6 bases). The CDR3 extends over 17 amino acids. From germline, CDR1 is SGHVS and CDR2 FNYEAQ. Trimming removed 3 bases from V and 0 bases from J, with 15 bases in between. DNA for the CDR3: TGTGCCAGCAGCTTTAACGCAGCGGGTTCCTCCTACAATGAGCAGTTCTTC. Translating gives CASSFNAAGSSYNEQFF.

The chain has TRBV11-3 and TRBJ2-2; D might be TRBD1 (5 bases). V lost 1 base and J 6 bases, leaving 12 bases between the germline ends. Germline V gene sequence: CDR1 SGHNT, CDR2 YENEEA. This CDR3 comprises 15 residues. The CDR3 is CASSLGGRAAGELFF. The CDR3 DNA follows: TGTGCCAGCAGCTTAGGCGGCAGGGCGGCCGGGGAGCTGTTTTTT.

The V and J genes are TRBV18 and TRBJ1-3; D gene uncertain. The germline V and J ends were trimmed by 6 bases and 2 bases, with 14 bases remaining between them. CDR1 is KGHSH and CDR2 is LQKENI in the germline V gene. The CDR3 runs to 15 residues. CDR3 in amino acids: CASSPDPGTGNTIYF. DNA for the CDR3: TGTGCCAGCTCTCCAGATCCCGGGACTGGAAACACCATATATTTT.

The CDR3 DNA reads as TGTGCCAGCAGCTTAGTTGGCGGGCCAGACTACAATGAGCAGTTCTTC. Encoded protein: CASSLVGGPDYNEQFF. This chain joins TRBV7-7 and TRBJ2-1, with D possibly being TRBD2 (5 bases). Looked up from germline, CDR1 is SSHAT and CDR2 is FNYEAQ (reference sequence). V was trimmed by 1 base and J by 3 bases, leaving 13 bases between them. The CDR3 has 16 residues.

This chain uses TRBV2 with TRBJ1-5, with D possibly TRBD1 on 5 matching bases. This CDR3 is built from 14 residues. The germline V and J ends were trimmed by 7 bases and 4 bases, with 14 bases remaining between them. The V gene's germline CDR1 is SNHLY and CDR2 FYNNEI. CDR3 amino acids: CASIRDRLNQPQHF. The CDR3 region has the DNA TGTGCCAGCATCCGGGACCGCCTAAATCAGCCCCAGCATTTT.

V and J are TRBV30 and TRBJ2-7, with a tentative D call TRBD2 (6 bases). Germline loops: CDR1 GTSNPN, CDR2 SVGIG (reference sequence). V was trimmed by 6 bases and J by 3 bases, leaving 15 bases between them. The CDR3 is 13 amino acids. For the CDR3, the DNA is TGTGCCTGTTACCGGGACTTCAGCTACGAGCAGTACTTC. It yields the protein CACYRDFSYEQYF.

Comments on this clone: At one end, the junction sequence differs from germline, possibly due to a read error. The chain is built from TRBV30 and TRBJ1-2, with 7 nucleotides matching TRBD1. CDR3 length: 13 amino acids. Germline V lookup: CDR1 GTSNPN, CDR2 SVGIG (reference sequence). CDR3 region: CAWNGDSRGLNSF. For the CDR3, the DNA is TGTGCCTGGAACGGGGACAGTCGAGGACTTAATTCCTTC.

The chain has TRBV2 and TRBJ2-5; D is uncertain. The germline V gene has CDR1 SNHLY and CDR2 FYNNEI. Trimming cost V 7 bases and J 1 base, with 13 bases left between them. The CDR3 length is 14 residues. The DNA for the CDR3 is TGTGCCAGCAAGATTACGGCCGTCCAAGAGACCCAGTACTTC. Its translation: CASKITAVQETQYF.

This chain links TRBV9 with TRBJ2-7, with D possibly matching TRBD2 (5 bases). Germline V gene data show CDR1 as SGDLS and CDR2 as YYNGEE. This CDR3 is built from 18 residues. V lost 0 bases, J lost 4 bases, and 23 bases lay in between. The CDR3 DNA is TGTGCCAGCAGCGTAGGGGGAGCCTCCGGGATACCGGCTTACGAGCAGTACTTC. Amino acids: CASSVGGASGIPAYEQYF.

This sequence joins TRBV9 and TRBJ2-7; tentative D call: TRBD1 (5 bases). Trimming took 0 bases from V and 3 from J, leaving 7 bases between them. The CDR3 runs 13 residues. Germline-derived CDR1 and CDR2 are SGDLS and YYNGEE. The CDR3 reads CASSVGQYYEQYF. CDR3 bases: TGTGCCAGCAGCGTAGGACAGTACTACGAGCAGTACTTC.

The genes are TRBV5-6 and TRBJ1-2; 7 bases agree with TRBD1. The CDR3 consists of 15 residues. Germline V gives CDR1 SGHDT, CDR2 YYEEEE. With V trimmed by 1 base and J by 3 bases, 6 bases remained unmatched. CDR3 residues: CASSLRQGSDYGYTF. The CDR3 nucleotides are TGTGCCAGCAGCTTGCGACAGGGTTCCGACTATGGCTACACCTTC.

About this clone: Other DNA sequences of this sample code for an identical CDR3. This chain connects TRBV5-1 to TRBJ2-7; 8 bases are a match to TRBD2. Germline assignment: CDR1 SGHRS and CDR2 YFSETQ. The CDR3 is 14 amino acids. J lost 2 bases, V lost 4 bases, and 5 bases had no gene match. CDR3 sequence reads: CASSLSGTPYEQYF. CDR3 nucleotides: TGCGCCAGCAGCCTTAGCGGGACCCCCTACGAGCAGTACTTC.

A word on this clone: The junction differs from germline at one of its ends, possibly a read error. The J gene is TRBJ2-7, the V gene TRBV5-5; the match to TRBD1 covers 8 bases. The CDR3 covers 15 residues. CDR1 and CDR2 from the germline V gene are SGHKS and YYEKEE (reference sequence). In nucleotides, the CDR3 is TGTGCCAGCACCTTGGTTGGACAGGGCTCCCACGAGCAGTACTTC. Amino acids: CASTLVGQGSHEQYF.

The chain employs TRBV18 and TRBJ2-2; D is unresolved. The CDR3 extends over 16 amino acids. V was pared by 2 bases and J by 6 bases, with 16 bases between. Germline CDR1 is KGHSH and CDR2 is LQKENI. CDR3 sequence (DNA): TGTGCCAGCTCACCAAACAGACAAGTGCTCTCCGGGGAGCTGTTTTTT. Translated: CASSPNRQVLSGELFF.

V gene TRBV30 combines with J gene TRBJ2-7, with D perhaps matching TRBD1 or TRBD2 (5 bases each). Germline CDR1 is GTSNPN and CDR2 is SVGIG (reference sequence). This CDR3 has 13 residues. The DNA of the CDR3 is TGTGCATTGGCAGGGCAGGGTCGGGGAGAGCAGTACTTC. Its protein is CALAGQGRGEQYF.

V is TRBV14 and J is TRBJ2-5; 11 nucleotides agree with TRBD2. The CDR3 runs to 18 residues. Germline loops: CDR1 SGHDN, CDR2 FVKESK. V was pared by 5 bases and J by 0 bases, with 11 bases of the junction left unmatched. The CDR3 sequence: CASSSDRTSGRYQETQYF. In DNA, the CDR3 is TGTGCCAGCAGCTCAGACCGGACTAGCGGGCGGTACCAAGAGACCCAGTACTTC.

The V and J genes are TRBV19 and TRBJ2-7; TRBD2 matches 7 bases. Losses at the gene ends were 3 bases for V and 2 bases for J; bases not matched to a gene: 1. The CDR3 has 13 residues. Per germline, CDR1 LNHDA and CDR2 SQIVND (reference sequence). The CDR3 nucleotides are TGTGCCAGTAGTATCAGCGGGACCTACGAGCAGTACTTC. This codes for CASSISGTYEQYF.